These 30 T cell receptor beta chains originate from one sample sequenced in a study of blood T cell repertoires in COVID-19. TCRdb's copy holds only in-frame clones and misses some; the assay was immunoSEQ multiplex PCR. This sample yields around 310,000 clones, of which about nine tenths are seen a single time; over 9% belongs to the top ten. What was sequenced was PBMCs or T cells enriched from blood (not recorded which). The receptor set was obtained from a woman under 40 who had recovered from COVID-19.

The rearrangement uses TRBV20-1 and TRBJ2-5, with a tentative D call TRBD2 (5 bases). Germline V gives CDR1 DFQATT, CDR2 SNEGSKA (reference sequence). The V and J ends lost 5 bases and 5 bases respectively, with 9 bases between them. The CDR3 runs to 11 residues. DNA of the CDR3: TGCAGTGCTGGGAGTTGGGAGACCCAGTACTTC. Residues: CSAGSWETQYF.

This sequence joins TRBV5-4 and TRBJ2-7, with D tentatively TRBD1 (5 bases). V was cut by 1 base and J by 5 bases, with 13 bases left in between. Looked up from germline, CDR1 is SGHNT and CDR2 is YYREEE (reference sequence). CDR3 length: 14 residues. The CDR3 coding sequence is TGTGCCAGCAGCTTGAAGACAGCATTGCACGAGCAGTACTTC. It specifies CASSLKTALHEQYF.

V is TRBV13 and J is TRBJ2-7; D is uncertain. V lost 0 bases, J lost 7 bases, and 13 bases lay in between. The CDR3 loop spans 14 amino acids. Germline values: CDR1 PRHDT, CDR2 FYEKMQ (reference sequence). CDR3 sequence (DNA): TGTGCCAGCAGCTTAGGGACACAGACCCGAGAGCAGTACTTC. It codes for CASSLGTQTREQYF.

V and J are TRBV28 and TRBJ2-3, with D perhaps TRBD2 (5 bases). Germline V lookup: CDR1 MDHEN, CDR2 SYDVKM. V lost 4 bases to trimming and J lost 1 base, with 21 bases between them. This CDR3 contains 18 residues. The CDR3 region is CASSSHLVREWRTDTQYF. The CDR3 nucleotides read TGTGCCAGCAGTTCGCACCTTGTCCGGGAATGGCGCACAGATACGCAGTATTTT.

The chain has TRBV30 and TRBJ1-2; D not resolved. Germline-derived CDR1 and CDR2 are GTSNPN and SVGIG (reference sequence). V was pared by 2 bases and J by 4 bases, with 5 bases between. This CDR3 has 11 residues. The DNA of the CDR3 is TGTGCCTGGAGTCTCGTCTATGGCTACACCTTC. Translated: CAWSLVYGYTF.

The chain is built from TRBV21-1 and TRBJ2-2; the D call in the table, TRBD2, was not verified against the DNA. TRBV21-1 is reported as a pseudogene. CDR3 length equals 16 residues. The CDR3 DNA reads TGTGCCAGCAGCAAAGATGCGAGGATGGACACCGGGGAGCTGTTTTTT. It is translated as CASSKDARMDTGELFF.

This clone was observed a single time. The chain joins TRBV7-9 to TRBJ2-7, with 7 positions matching TRBD1. The CDR3 is made up of 19 amino acids. Trimming took 5 bases from V and 2 from J; bases not matched to a gene: 21. Germline lookup yields CDR1 SEHNR and CDR2 FQNEAQ (reference sequence). The chain's CDR3 is CASSHPFDLRGSYPYEQYF. The CDR3 bases are TGTGCCAGCAGCCACCCTTTCGACCTCAGGGGGTCTTATCCCTACGAGCAGTACTTC.

The chain employs TRBV5-1 and TRBJ2-3; 8 bases align to TRBD2. The germline V gene has CDR1 SGHRS and CDR2 YFSETQ. V shed 1 base, J shed 4 bases, and the junction held 11 bases outside the gene matches. The CDR3 spans 17 residues. The CDR3 here is CASSLSGGREAADTQYF. As DNA, the CDR3 is TGCGCCAGCAGCTTGTCCGGGGGGCGGGAGGCAGCAGATACGCAGTATTTT.

CDR3 in DNA: TGTGCCTGGAGTGTAAGGACAGGGGGCGACGAGCAGTACTTC. This codes for CAWSVRTGGDEQYF. The V gene is TRBV30, the J gene TRBJ2-7; 11 nucleotides align to TRBD1. The CDR3 spans 14 residues. V trimming: 0 bases; J trimming: 5 bases; junction bases outside the gene matches: 3. Germline CDR1 is GTSNPN and CDR2 is SVGIG (reference sequence). The full variable domain, in which reference TRBV30 and TRBJ2-7 provide the parts outside the CDR3, is SQTIHQWPATLVQPVGSPLSLECTVEGTSNPNLYWYRQAAGRGLQLLFYSVGIGQISSEVPQNLSASRPQDRQFILSSKKLLLSDSGFYLCAWSVRTGGDEQYFGPGTRLTVT.

The gene calls are TRBV9 and TRBJ2-1; 10 bases line up with TRBD2. The CDR3 is 19 amino acids. Germline-derived CDR1 and CDR2 are SGDLS and YYNGEE. J lost 0 bases, V lost 6 bases, and 15 bases had no gene match. The CDR3 protein is CASTKQTSGRAPSYNEQFF. The CDR3, as DNA: TGTGCCAGCACCAAGCAAACCAGCGGGAGGGCCCCCTCCTACAATGAGCAGTTCTTC.

Note on this clone: The sample carries other DNA sequences with the same CDR3. V is TRBV18 and J is TRBJ2-7; D not resolved. V was trimmed by 3 bases and J by 3 bases, leaving 6 bases between them. The CDR3 runs 12 residues. Germline V lookup: CDR1 KGHSH, CDR2 LQKENI. The CDR3 DNA reads TGTGCCAGCTCACCCAACTACTACGAGCAGTACTTC. It yields the protein CASSPNYYEQYF.

The chain uses TRBV10-3 and TRBJ2-7; TRBD2 agrees at 7 bases. The CDR3 is 19 residues long. CDR1 is ENHRY, CDR2 SYGVKD, per germline. After removal of 0 bases from V and 0 bases from J, the junction contained 14 bases not matched to a gene. In nucleotides, the CDR3 is TGTGCCATCAGTGAGTCCGCGACTAGCCGAGCCAAAAGCTCCTACGAGCAGTACTTC. Its translation is CAISESATSRAKSSYEQYF.

The chain uses TRBV28 and TRBJ2-3; a possible D gene is TRBD1 (5 bases). Germline CDR1 is MDHEN and CDR2 is SYDVKM. Trimming removed 6 bases at V and 0 bases at J, with 13 bases between. This CDR3 spans 15 amino acids. The CDR3 sequence: CASSLPGLSTDTQYF. CDR3 in DNA: TGTGCCAGCAGCCTCCCAGGGCTAAGCACAGATACGCAGTATTTT. Full variable domain (rest looked up from reference TRBV28 and TRBJ2-3): DVKVTQSSRYLVKRTGEKVFLECVQDMDHENMFWYRQDPGLGLRLIYFSYDVKMKEKGDIPEGYSVSREKKERFSLILESASTNQTSMYLCASSLPGLSTDTQYFGPGTRLTVL.

V is TRBV19 and J is TRBJ1-5, with 8 bases aligning to TRBD1. CDR3 length: 13 amino acids. Losses at the gene ends were 6 bases for V and 4 bases for J; bases not matched to a gene: 2. The V gene's germline CDR1 is LNHDA and CDR2 SQIVND (reference sequence). The CDR3 DNA sequence: TGTGCCAGTAGAAGGGACAGGAATCAGCCCCAGCATTTT. As protein: CASRRDRNQPQHF. The variable domain in full, with the rest retrieved from reference TRBV19 and TRBJ1-5, is DGGITQSPKYLFRKEGQNVTLSCEQNLNHDAMYWYRQDPGQGLRLIYYSQIVNDFQKGDIAEGYSVSREKKESFPLTVTSAQKNPTAFYLCASRRDRNQPQHFGDGTRLSIL.

The gene calls are TRBV7-2 and TRBJ1-1; 9 nucleotides line up with TRBD1. The CDR3 is 13 residues long. Trimming removed 0 bases from V and 8 bases from J; junction bases left unmatched: 1. From germline, CDR1 is SGHTA and CDR2 FQGNSA. The CDR3 spells CASSLAQGAEAFF. CDR3 DNA: TGTGCCAGCAGCTTAGCACAGGGGGCAGAAGCTTTCTTT.

V gene TRBV5-8 combines with J gene TRBJ2-1; maybe TRBD2 (6 bases). With 1 base removed from V and 9 bases from J, the gap between germline ends came to 26 bases. Germline values: CDR1 SGHTS, CDR2 YDEGEE. The CDR3 length is 18 residues. For the CDR3, the DNA is TGTGCCAGCAGCTTGTTACTTTGGGCTAGCGCATTGACGGGTGAGCAGTTCTTC. This sequence encodes CASSLLLWASALTGEQFF.

In this sample, this clone turned up a few times. The chain combines TRBV27 with TRBJ2-7; D not certain. Trimming cost V 4 bases and J 3 bases, with 13 bases left between them. Germline V gene lookup returns CDR1 MNHEY and CDR2 SMNVEV (reference sequence). The CDR3 length is 14 residues. The CDR3 bases are TGTGCCAGCAGTTCCGCCCCGGTCTACTACGAGCAGTACTTC. Translation gives CASSSAPVYYEQYF.

The chain has TRBV27 and TRBJ2-3; TRBD1 matches 9 bases. CDR3 length: 17 amino acids. CDR1 and CDR2 (germline): MNHEY, SMNVEV (reference sequence). With V trimmed by 7 bases and J by 2 bases, 13 bases remained unmatched. The CDR3 nucleotides are TGTGCCAGCAACCCCGGGACAGGGCGAGGGTACACAGATACGCAGTATTTT. The encoded protein is CASNPGTGRGYTDTQYF.

This clone was seen repeatedly, ten times or more. The J gene is TRBJ2-3, the V gene TRBV6-4; 11 bases line up with TRBD2. Looked up from germline, CDR1 is MRHNA and CDR2 is SNTAGT. J gave up 3 bases and V 4 bases, and 3 bases lay outside the gene matches. The CDR3 has 15 residues. CDR3 region: CASSATSGSTDTQYF. The DNA for the CDR3 is TGTGCCAGCAGTGCTACTAGCGGGAGTACAGATACGCAGTATTTT.

This chain connects TRBV3-1 (or the pseudogene TRBV3-2) to TRBJ2-1, with TRBD2 matching 7 bases. The CDR3 covers 19 residues. Germline V gene lookup returns CDR1 LGHDT and CDR2 YNNKEL (reference sequence). Losses at the gene ends were 4 bases for V and 0 bases for J; bases not matched to a gene: 15. The CDR3 here is CASSPIDPLAASSYNEQFF. The CDR3 bases are TGTGCCAGCAGCCCAATTGACCCTCTAGCGGCTAGCTCCTACAATGAGCAGTTCTTC.

J is TRBJ1-6 and V is TRBV6-1, with a weak D call TRBD1 (5 bases). The germline V and J ends were trimmed by 4 bases and 7 bases, with 20 bases remaining between them. Germline V lookup: CDR1 MNHNS, CDR2 SASEGT. The CDR3 has 17 amino acids. DNA for the CDR3: TGTGCCAGCAGTGCGGCCCGACAGTCGGGGGGGAATTCACCCCTCCACTTT. Residues: CASSAARQSGGNSPLHF.

The chain couples TRBV6-1 to TRBJ1-5; D is uncertain. V was clipped by 1 base and J by 2 bases, with 15 bases between them. Germline CDR1 MNHNS, CDR2 SASEGT. There are 17 residues in the CDR3. As DNA, the CDR3 is TGTGCCAGCAGTGAAGGAGGGAGGGCAGGAGGCAATCAGCCCCAGCATTTT. Translating gives CASSEGGRAGGNQPQHF.

The chain recombines TRBV7-9 with TRBJ2-2; maybe TRBD2 (6 bases). The V end lost 6 bases, the J end lost 5 bases, and 19 bases lay between the germline ends. The CDR3 totals 16 residues. From germline, CDR1 is SEHNR and CDR2 FQNEAQ (reference sequence). The DNA of the CDR3 is TGTGCCAGCAGTTCCCCCCAATCAGGGAGGACCGGGGAGCTGTTTTTT. Protein product: CASSSPQSGRTGELFF.

The sample holds one count of this clone. V is TRBV6-5 and J is TRBJ1-2, with 7 positions matching TRBD1. From germline, CDR1 is MNHEY and CDR2 SVGAGI. The ends lost 6 bases at V and 8 bases at J; junction bases unmatched: 12. This CDR3 is 14 amino acids long. CDR3 loop: CASSYRQGFEGYTF. CDR3 DNA sequence: TGTGCCAGCAGCTATCGACAGGGATTTGAAGGCTACACCTTC.

The chain recombines TRBV6-2 or TRBV6-3 with TRBJ1-2; a possible D gene is TRBD1 (5 bases). V was shortened by 5 bases and J by 6 bases, with 13 bases between the two germline ends. CDR3 length: 13 amino acids. Germline-derived CDR1 and CDR2 are MNHEY and SVGEGT. The CDR3 loop reads CASSLTDDHGYTF. The CDR3 bases are TGTGCCAGCAGTCTGACAGATGACCATGGCTACACCTTC.

In its sample, this clone was seen once. The rearrangement joins TRBV6-5 to TRBJ2-5, with 9 positions matching TRBD1. Germline V gene sequence: CDR1 MNHEY, CDR2 SVGAGI. J lost 6 bases, V lost 1 base, and 6 bases had no gene match. CDR3 length: 15 residues. CDR3 amino acids: CASSYLGTGLKTQYF. Here the CDR3 DNA reads TGTGCCAGCAGTTACTTGGGGACAGGGTTGAAGACCCAGTACTTC.

The rearrangement joins TRBV5-1 to TRBJ1-3, with 7 bases fitting TRBD1. Per germline, CDR1 SGHRS and CDR2 YFSETQ. After removal of 10 bases from V and 0 bases from J, the junction contained 4 bases not matched to a gene. This CDR3 spans 13 amino acids. CDR3 nucleotides: TGCGCCGCTGGGACAGACTCTGGAAACACCATATATTTT. Residues: CAAGTDSGNTIYF. Looking up the rest from reference TRBV5-1 and TRBJ1-3 gives the full variable domain: KAGVTQTPRYLIKTRGQQVTLSCSPISGHRSVSWYQQTPGQGLQFLFEYFSETQRNKGNFPGRFSGRQFSNSRSEMNVSTLELGDSALYLCAAGTDSGNTIYFGEGSWLTVV.

The chain employs TRBV6-5 and TRBJ2-5, with 9 bases lining up with TRBD2. After removal of 4 bases from V and 6 bases from J, the junction contained 6 bases not matched to a gene. The CDR3 consists of 14 residues. Germline assignment: CDR1 MNHEY and CDR2 SVGAGI. In nucleotides, the CDR3 is TGTGCCAGCAGTTCCGCGGGAGGGGGAAAGACCCAGTACTTC. It is translated as CASSSAGGGKTQYF.

A few counts support this clone. The chain uses TRBV28 and TRBJ2-2; D is possibly TRBD1 (6 bases). CDR1 MDHEN and CDR2 SYDVKM come from the germline V gene. The CDR3 consists of 21 residues. V dropped 3 bases and J dropped 7 bases, with 33 bases sitting between them. The CDR3 DNA follows: TGTGCCAGCAGTTTCTCACAGATAATCTACCAGGGGCCCCCCTCTAGCGGGGAGCTGTTTTTT. Translated: CASSFSQIIYQGPPSSGELFF. The full variable domain, rest sourced from reference TRBV28 and TRBJ2-2, is DVKVTQSSRYLVKRTGEKVFLECVQDMDHENMFWYRQDPGLGLRLIYFSYDVKMKEKGDIPEGYSVSREKKERFSLILESASTNQTSMYLCASSFSQIIYQGPPSSGELFFGEGSRLTVL.

The genes are TRBV12-3 or TRBV12-4 and TRBJ1-5, with a possible D match to TRBD1 (5 bases). The CDR3 spans 13 residues. Deletions cut 7 bases from V and 3 bases from J, with 10 bases between. CDR3 sequence reads: CASTRGSNQPQHF. The CDR3 nucleotides are TGTGCCAGCACAAGGGGTTCCAATCAGCCCCAGCATTTT.